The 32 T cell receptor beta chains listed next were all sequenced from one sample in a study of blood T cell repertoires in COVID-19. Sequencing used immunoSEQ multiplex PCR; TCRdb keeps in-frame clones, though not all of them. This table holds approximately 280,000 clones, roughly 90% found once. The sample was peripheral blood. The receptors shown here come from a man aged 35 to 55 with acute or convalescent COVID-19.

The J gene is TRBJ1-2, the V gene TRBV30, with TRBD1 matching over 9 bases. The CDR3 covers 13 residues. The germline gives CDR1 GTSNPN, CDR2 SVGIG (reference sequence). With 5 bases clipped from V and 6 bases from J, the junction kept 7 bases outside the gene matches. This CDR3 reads CAWQPGTGNGYTF. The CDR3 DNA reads TGTGCCTGGCAACCCGGGACAGGGAATGGCTACACCTTC.

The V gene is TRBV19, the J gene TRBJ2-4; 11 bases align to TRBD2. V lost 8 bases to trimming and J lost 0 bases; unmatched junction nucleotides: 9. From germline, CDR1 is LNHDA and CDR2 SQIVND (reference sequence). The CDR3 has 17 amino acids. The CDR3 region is CASQHTSGGLAKNIQYF. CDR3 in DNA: TGTGCCAGTCAACACACTAGCGGGGGCCTAGCCAAAAACATTCAGTACTTC. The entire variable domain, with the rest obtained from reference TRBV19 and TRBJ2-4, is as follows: DGGITQSPKYLFRKEGQNVTLSCEQNLNHDAMYWYRQDPGQGLRLIYYSQIVNDFQKGDIAEGYSVSREKKESFPLTVTSAQKNPTAFYLCASQHTSGGLAKNIQYFGAGTRLSVL.

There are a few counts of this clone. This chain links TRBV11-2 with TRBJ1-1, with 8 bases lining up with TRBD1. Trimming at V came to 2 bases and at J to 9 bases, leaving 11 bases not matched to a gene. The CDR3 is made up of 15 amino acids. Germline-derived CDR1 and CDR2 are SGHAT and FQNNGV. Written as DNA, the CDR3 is TGTGCCAGCAGCTTAACGCCGGGGGCAGGGGGCCAAGCTTTCTTT. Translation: CASSLTPGAGGQAFF.

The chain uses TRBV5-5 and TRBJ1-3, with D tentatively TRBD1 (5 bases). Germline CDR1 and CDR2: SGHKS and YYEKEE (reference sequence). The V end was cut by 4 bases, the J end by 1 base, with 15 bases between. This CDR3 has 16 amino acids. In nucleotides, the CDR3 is TGTGCCAGCAGCCCACAGGCAGGGCGGTCTGGAAACACCATATATTTT. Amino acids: CASSPQAGRSGNTIYF.

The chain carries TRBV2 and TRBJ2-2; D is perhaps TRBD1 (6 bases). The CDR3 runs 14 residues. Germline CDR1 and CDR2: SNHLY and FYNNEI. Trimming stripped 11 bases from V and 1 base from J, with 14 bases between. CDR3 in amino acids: CAGQLAVNTGELFF. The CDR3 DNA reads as TGTGCCGGACAGTTAGCAGTGAACACCGGGGAGCTGTTTTTT.

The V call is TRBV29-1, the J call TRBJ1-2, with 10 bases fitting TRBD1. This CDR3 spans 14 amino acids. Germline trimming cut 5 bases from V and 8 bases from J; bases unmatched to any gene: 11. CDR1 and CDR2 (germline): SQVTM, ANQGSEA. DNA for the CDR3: TGCAGCGTTTCGGAGAGCGGACAGGGGGGAGGCTACACCTTC. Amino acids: CSVSESGQGGGYTF.

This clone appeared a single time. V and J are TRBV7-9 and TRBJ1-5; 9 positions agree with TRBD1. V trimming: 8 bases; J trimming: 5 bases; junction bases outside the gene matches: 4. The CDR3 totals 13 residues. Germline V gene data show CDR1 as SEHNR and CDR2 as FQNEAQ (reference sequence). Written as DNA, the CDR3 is TGTGCCAGCGACAGGGGGAGGGATCAGCCCCAGCATTTT. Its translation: CASDRGRDQPQHF.

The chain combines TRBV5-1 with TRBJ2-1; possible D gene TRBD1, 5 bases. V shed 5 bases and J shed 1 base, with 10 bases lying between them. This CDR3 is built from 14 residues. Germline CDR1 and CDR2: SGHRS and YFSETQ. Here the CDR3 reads CASSPQGSYNEQFF. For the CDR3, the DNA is TGCGCCAGCAGTCCCCAGGGTTCCTACAATGAGCAGTTCTTC.

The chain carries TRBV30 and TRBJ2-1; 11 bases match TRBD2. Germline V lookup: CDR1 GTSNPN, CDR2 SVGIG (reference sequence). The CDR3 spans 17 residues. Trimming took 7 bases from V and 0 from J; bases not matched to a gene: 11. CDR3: CASNRGLAEFSYNEQFF. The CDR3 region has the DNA TGTGCCTCCAATCGGGGACTAGCGGAATTCTCCTACAATGAGCAGTTCTTC.

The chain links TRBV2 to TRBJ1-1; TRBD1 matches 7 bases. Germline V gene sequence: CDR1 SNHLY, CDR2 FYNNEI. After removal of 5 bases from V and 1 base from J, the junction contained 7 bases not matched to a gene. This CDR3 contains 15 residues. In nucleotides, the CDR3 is TGTGCCAGCAGTCCTCGACAGGGTTGGAACACTGAAGCTTTCTTT. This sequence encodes CASSPRQGWNTEAFF.

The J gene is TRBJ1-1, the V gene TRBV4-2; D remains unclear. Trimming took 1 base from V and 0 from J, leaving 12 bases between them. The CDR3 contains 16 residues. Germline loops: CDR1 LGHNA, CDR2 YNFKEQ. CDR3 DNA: TGTGCCAGCAGCCAAGCGGGGTATGGGATGAACACTGAAGCTTTCTTT. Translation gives CASSQAGYGMNTEAFF.

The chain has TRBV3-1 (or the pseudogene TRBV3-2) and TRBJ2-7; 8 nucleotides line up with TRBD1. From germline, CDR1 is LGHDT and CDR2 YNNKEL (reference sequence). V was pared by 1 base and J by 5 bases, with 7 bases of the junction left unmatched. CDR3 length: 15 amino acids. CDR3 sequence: CASSQVPGGRNEQYF. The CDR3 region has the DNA TGTGCCAGCAGCCAAGTTCCAGGGGGCCGTAACGAGCAGTACTTC.

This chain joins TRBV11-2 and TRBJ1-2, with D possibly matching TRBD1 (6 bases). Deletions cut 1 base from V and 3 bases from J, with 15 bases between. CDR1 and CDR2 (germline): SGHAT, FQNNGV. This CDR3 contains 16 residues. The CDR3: CASSLARQEGYYGYTF. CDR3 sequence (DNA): TGTGCCAGCAGCTTAGCCAGACAGGAAGGGTACTATGGCTACACCTTC.

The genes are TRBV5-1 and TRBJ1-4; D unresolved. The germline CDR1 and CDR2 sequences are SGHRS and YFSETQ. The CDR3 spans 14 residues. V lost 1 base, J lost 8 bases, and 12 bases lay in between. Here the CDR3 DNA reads TGCGCCAGCAGCTTGCAACATCGGGAGGAAAAACTGTTTTTT. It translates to CASSLQHREEKLFF.

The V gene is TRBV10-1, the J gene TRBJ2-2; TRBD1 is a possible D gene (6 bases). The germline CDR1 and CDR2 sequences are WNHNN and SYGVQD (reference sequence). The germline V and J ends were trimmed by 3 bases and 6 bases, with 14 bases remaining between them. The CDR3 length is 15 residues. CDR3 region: CASSEGAAGAGELFF. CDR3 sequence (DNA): TGCGCCAGCAGTGAAGGAGCGGCAGGGGCCGGGGAGCTGTTTTTT.

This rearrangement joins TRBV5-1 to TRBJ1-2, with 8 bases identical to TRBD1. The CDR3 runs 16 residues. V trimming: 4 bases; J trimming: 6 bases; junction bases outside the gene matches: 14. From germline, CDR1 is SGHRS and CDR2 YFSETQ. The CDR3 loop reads CASSLRTSQGGDGYTF. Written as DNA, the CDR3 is TGCGCCAGCAGCCTACGAACCTCACAGGGGGGGGATGGCTACACCTTC. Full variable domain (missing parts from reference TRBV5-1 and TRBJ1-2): KAGVTQTPRYLIKTRGQQVTLSCSPISGHRSVSWYQQTPGQGLQFLFEYFSETQRNKGNFPGRFSGRQFSNSRSEMNVSTLELGDSALYLCASSLRTSQGGDGYTFGSGTRLTVV.

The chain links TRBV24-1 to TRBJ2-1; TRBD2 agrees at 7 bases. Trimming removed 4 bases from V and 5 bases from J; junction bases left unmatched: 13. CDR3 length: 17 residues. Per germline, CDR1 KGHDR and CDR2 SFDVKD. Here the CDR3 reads CATSDAPGAGVNNEQFF. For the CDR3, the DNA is TGTGCCACCAGTGACGCCCCCGGCGCGGGGGTGAACAATGAGCAGTTCTTC.

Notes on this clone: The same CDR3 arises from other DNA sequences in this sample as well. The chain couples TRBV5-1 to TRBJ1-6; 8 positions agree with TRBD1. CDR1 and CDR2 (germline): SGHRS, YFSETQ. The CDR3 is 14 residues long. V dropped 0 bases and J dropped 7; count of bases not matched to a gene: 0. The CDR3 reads CASSLGQGNSPLHF. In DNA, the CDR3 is TGCGCCAGCAGCTTGGGACAGGGGAATTCACCCCTCCACTTT.

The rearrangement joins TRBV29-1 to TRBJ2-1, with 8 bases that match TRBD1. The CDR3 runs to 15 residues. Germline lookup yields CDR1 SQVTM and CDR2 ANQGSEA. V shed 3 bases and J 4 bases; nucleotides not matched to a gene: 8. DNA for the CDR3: TGCAGCGTTGAGTCCCCCGGGACAGGATACAATGAGCAGTTCTTC. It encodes CSVESPGTGYNEQFF.

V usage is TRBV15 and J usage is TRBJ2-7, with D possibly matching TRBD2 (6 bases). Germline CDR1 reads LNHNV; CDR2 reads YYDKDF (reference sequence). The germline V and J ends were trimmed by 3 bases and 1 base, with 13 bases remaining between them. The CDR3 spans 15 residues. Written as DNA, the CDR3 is TGTGCCACCAGCAGCGGAGGGATACGGTCCTACGAGCAGTACTTC. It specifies CATSSGGIRSYEQYF. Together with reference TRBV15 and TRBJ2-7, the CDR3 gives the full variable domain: DAMVIQNPRYQVTQFGKPVTLSCSQTLNHNVMYWYQQKSSQAPKLLFHYYDKDFNNEADTPDNFQSRRPNTSFCFLDIRSPGLGDTAMYLCATSSGGIRSYEQYFGPGTRLTVT.

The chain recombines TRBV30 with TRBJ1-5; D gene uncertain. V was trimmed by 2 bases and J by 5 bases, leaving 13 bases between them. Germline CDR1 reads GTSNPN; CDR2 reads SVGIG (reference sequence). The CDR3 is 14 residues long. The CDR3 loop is CAWSWASADQPQHF. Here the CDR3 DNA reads TGTGCCTGGAGTTGGGCCTCGGCTGATCAGCCCCAGCATTTT.

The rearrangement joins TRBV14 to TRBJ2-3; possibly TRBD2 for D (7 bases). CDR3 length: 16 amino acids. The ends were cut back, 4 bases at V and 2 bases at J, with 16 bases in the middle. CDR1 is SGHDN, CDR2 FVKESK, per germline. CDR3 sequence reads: CASSRRRGAVTDTQYF. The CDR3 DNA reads TGTGCCAGCAGCCGGCGACGGGGGGCGGTCACAGATACGCAGTATTTT. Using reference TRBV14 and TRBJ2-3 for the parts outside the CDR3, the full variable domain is EAGVTQFPSHSVIEKGQTVTLRCDPISGHDNLYWYRRVMGKEIKFLLHFVKESKQDESGMPNNRFLAERTGGTYSTLKVQPAELEDSGVYFCASSRRRGAVTDTQYFGPGTRLTVL.

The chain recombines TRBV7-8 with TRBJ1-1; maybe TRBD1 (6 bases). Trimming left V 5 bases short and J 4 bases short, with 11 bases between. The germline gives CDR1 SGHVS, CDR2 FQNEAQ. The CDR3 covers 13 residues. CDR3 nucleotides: TGTGCCAGCAGCCCCTCAGGGGTCACTGAAGCTTTCTTT. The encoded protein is CASSPSGVTEAFF.

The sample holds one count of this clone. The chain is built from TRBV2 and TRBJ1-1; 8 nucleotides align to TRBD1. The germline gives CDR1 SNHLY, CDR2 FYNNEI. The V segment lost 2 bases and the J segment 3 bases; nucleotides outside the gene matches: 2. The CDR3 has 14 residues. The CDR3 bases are TGTGCCAGCAGTGAACAGGGGGCTTACACTGAAGCTTTCTTT. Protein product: CASSEQGAYTEAFF.

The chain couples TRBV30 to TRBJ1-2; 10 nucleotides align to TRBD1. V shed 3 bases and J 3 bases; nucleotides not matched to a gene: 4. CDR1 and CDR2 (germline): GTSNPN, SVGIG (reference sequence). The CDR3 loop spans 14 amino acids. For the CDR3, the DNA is TGTGCCTGGAGGGGGACAGGGGCATACTATGGCTACACCTTC. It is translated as CAWRGTGAYYGYTF.

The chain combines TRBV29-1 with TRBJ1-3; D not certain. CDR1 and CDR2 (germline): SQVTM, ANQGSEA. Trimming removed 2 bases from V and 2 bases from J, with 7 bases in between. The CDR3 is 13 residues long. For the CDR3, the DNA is TGCAGCGTTGAAAAGGGAGCTGGAAACACCATATATTTT. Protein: CSVEKGAGNTIYF.

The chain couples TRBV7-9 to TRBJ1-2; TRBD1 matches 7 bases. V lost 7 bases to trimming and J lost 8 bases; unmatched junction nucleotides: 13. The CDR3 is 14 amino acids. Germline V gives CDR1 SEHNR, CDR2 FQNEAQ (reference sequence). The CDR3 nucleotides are TGTGCCAGCAACGAACAGAACAGGGGCTGGGGCTACACCTTC. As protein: CASNEQNRGWGYTF. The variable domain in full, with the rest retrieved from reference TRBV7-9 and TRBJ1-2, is DTGVSQNPRHKITKRGQNVTFRCDPISEHNRLYWYRQTLGQGPEFLTYFQNEAQLEKSRLLSDRFSAERPKGSFSTLEIQRTEQGDSAMYLCASNEQNRGWGYTFGSGTRLTVV.

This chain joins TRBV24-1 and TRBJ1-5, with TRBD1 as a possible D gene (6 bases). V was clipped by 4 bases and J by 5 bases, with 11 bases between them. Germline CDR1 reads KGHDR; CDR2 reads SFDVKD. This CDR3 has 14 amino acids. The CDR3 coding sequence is TGTGCCACCAGTGACCCAGGGGAATATCAGCCCCAGCATTTT. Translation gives CATSDPGEYQPQHF.

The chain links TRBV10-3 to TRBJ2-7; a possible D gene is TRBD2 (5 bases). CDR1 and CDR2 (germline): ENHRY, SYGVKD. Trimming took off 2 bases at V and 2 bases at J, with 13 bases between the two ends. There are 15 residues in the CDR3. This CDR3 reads CAISERAGLTYEQYF. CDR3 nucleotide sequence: TGTGCCATCAGTGAGCGGGCGGGCTTAACCTACGAGCAGTACTTC.

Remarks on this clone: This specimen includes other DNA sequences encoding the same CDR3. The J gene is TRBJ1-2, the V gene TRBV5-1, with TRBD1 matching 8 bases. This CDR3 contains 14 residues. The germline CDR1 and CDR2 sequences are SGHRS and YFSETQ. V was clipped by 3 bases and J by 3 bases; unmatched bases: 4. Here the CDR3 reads CASSSQGADYGYTF. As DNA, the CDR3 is TGCGCCAGCAGCTCCCAGGGGGCCGACTATGGCTACACCTTC.

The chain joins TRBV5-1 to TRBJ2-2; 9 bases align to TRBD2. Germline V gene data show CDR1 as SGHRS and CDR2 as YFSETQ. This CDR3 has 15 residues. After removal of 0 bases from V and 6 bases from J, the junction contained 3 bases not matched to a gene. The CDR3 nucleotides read TGCGCCAGCAGCTTGGTGGCTAGCGGGGCCGGGGAGCTGTTTTTT. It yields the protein CASSLVASGAGELFF.

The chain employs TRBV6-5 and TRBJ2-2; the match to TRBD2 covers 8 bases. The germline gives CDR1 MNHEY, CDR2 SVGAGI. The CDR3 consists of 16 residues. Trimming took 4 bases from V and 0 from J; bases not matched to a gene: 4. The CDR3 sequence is CASSLRGGANTGELFF. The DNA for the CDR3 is TGTGCCAGCAGTTTACGGGGGGGAGCGAACACCGGGGAGCTGTTTTTT.